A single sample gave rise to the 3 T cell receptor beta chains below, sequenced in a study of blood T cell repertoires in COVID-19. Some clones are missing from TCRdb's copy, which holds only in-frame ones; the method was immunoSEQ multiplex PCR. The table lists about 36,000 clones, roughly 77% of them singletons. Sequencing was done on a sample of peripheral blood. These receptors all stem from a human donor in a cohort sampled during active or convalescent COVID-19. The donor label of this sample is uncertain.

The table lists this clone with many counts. The CDR3 coding sequence is TGCGCCAGCAGCTTGGCCACAGGGGGCTCTGGAAACACCATATATTTT. This translates into CASSLATGGSGNTIYF. The chain has TRBV5-1 and TRBJ1-3, with TRBD1 identical over 8 bases. Germline assignment: CDR1 SGHRS and CDR2 YFSETQ. Losses at the gene ends were 0 bases for V and 0 bases for J; bases not matched to a gene: 2. The CDR3 totals 16 residues.

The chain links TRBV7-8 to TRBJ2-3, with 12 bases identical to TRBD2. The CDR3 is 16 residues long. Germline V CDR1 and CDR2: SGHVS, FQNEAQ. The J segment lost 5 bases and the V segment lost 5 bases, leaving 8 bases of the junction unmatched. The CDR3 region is CASSPGLAGREDTQYF. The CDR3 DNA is TGTGCCAGCAGCCCAGGACTAGCGGGAAGGGAAGATACGCAGTATTTT.

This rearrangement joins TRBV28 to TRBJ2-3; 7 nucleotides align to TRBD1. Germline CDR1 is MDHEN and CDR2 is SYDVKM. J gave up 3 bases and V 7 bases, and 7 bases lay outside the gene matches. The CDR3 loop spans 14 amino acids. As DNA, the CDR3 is TGTGCCAGCACGAGGGCCAGGGGGACAGATACGCAGTATTTT. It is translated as CASTRARGTDTQYF.